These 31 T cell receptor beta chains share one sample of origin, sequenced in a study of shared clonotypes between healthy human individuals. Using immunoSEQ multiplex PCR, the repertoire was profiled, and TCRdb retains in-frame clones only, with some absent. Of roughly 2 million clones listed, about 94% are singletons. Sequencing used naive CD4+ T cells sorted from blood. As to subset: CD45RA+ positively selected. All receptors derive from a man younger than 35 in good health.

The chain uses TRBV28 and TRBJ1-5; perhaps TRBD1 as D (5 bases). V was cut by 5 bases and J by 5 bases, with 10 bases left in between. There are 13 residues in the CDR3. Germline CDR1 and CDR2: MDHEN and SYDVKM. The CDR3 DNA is TGTGCCAGCAGTCCGGACAAGGATCAGCCCCAGCATTTT. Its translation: CASSPDKDQPQHF. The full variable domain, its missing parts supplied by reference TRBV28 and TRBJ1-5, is DVKVTQSSRYLVKRTGEKVFLECVQDMDHENMFWYRQDPGLGLRLIYFSYDVKMKEKGDIPEGYSVSREKKERFSLILESASTNQTSMYLCASSPDKDQPQHFGDGTRLSIL.

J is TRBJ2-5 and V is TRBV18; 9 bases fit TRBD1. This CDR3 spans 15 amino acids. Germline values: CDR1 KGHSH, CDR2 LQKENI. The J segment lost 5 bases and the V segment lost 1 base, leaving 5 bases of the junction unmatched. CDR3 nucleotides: TGTGCCAGCTCACCACAGACAGGGGGTTGGGAGACCCAGTACTTC. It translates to CASSPQTGGWETQYF.

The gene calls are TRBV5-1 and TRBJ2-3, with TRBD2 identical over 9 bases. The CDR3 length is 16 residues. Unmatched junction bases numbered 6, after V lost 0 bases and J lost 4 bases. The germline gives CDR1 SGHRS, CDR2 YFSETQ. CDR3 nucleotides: TGCGCCAGCAGCTTGGGACTAGCGGAGGGGGCAGATACGCAGTATTTT. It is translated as CASSLGLAEGADTQYF.

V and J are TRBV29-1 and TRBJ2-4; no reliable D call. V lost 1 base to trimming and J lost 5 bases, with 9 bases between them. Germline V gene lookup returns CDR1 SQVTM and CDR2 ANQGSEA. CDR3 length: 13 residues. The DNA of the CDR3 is TGCAGCGTTGAAGGGCAGGAGCAAAACATTCAGTACTTC. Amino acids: CSVEGQEQNIQYF.

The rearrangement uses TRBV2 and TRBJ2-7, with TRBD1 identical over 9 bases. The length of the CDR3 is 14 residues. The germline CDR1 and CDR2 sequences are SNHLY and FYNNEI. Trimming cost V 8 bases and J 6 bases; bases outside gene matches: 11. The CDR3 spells CASGRDRDLSEQYF. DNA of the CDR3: TGTGCCAGCGGGAGGGACAGGGATCTGAGCGAGCAGTACTTC.

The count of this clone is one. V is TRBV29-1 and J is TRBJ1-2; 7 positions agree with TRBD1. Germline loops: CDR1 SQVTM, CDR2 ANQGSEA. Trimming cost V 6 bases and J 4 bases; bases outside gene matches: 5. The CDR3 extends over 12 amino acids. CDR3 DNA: TGCAGCGTCAGGGGACAGTCCTATGGCTACACCTTC. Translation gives CSVRGQSYGYTF.

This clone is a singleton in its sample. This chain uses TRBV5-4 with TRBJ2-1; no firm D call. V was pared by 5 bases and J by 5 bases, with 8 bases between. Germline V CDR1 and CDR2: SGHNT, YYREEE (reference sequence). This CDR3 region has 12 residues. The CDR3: CASSLKDNEQFF. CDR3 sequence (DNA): TGTGCCAGCAGTCTCAAGGACAATGAGCAGTTCTTC.

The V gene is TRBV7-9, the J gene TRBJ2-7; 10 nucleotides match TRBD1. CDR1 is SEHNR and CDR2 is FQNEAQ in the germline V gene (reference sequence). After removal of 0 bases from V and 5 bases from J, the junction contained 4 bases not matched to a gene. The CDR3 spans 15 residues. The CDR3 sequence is CASSLAGTGVDEQYF. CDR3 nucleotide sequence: TGTGCCAGCAGCTTAGCCGGGACAGGGGTTGACGAGCAGTACTTC.

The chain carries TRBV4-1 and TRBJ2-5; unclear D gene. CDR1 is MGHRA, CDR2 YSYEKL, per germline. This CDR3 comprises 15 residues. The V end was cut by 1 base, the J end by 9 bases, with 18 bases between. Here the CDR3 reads CASSQVPPQQMSQYF. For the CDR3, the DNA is TGCGCCAGCAGCCAAGTCCCGCCCCAGCAAATGTCCCAGTACTTC.

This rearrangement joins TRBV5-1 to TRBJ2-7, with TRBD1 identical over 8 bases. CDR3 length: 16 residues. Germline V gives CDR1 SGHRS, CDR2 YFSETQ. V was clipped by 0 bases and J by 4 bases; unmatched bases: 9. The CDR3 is CASSLGQGAQRYEQYF. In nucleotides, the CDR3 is TGCGCCAGCAGCTTGGGCCAGGGGGCGCAGAGGTACGAGCAGTACTTC.

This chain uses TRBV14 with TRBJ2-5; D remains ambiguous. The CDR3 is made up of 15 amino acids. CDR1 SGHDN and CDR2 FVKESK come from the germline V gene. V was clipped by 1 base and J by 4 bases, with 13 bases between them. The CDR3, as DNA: TGTGCCAGCAGCCAAGCAACTCGCGCATCAGAGACCCAGTACTTC. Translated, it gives CASSQATRASETQYF.

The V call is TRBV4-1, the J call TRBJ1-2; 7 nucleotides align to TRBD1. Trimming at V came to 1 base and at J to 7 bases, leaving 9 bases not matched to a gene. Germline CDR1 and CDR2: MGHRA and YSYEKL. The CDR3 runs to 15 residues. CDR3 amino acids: CASSQGTERGLGYTF. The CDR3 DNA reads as TGCGCCAGCAGCCAAGGAACGGAAAGGGGGCTTGGCTACACCTTC.

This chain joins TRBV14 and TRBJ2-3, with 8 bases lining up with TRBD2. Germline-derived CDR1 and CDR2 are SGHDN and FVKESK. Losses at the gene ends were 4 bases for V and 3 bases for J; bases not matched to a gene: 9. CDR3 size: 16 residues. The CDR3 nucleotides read TGTGCCAGCAGCCTCATGAGCGGGGGCCTGACAGATACGCAGTATTTT. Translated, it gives CASSLMSGGLTDTQYF. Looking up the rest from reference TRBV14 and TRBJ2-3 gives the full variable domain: EAGVTQFPSHSVIEKGQTVTLRCDPISGHDNLYWYRRVMGKEIKFLLHFVKESKQDESGMPNNRFLAERTGGTYSTLKVQPAELEDSGVYFCASSLMSGGLTDTQYFGPGTRLTVL.

In DNA form, the CDR3 reads TGTGCCAGCAGTTATCCCGCGGGGCGGGGGCTGTACGAGCAGTACTTC. Its protein is CASSYPAGRGLYEQYF. The chain recombines TRBV6-5 with TRBJ2-7, with a weak D call TRBD2 (7 bases). V lost 3 bases and J 4 bases, leaving 19 bases between the germline ends. This CDR3 is 16 amino acids long. Looked up from germline, CDR1 is MNHEY and CDR2 is SVGAGI.

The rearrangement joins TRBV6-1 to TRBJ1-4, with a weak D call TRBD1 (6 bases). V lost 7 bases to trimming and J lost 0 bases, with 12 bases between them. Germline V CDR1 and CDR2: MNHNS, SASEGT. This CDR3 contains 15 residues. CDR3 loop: CASKQGQATNEKLFF. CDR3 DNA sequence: TGTGCCAGCAAGCAGGGGCAGGCAACTAATGAAAAACTGTTTTTT.

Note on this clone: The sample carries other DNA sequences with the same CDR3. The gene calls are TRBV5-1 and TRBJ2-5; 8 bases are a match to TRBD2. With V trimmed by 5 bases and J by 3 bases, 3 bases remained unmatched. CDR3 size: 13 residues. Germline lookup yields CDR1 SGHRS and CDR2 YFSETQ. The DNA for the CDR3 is TGCGCCAGCAGTTTTAGCGGGAAAGAGACCCAGTACTTC. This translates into CASSFSGKETQYF. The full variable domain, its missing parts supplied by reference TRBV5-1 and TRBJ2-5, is KAGVTQTPRYLIKTRGQQVTLSCSPISGHRSVSWYQQTPGQGLQFLFEYFSETQRNKGNFPGRFSGRQFSNSRSEMNVSTLELGDSALYLCASSFSGKETQYFGPGTRLLVL.

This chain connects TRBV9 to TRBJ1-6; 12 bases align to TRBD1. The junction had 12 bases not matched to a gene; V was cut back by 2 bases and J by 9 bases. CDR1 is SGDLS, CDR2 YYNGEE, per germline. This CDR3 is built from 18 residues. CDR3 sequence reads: CASSVRDRGRDIGSPLHF. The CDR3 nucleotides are TGTGCCAGCAGCGTGCGGGACAGGGGGCGAGATATTGGTTCACCCCTCCACTTT.

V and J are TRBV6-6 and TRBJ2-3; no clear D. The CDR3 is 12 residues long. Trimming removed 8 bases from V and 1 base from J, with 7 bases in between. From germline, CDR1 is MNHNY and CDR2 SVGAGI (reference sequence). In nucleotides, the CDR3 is TGTGCCAGCGCCCTGGGCACAGATACGCAGTATTTT. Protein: CASALGTDTQYF.

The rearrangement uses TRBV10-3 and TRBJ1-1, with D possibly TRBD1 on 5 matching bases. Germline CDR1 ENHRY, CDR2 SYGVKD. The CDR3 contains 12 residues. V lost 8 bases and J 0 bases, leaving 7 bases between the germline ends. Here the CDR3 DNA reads TGTGCCATCCAGGGTGTGAACACTGAAGCTTTCTTT. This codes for CAIQGVNTEAFF.

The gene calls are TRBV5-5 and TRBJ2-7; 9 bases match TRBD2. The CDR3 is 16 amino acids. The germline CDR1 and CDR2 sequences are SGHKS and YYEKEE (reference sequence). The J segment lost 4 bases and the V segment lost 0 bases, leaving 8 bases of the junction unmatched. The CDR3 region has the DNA TGTGCCAGCAGCTTGGTATTAGGCGGGAGGGGTTACGAGCAGTACTTC. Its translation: CASSLVLGGRGYEQYF.

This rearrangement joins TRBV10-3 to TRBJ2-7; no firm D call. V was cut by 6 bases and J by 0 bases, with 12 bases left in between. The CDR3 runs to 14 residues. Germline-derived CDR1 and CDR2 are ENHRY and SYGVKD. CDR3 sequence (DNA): TGTGCCATCAGCGCCGAAGGGAACTCCTACGAGCAGTACTTC. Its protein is CAISAEGNSYEQYF.

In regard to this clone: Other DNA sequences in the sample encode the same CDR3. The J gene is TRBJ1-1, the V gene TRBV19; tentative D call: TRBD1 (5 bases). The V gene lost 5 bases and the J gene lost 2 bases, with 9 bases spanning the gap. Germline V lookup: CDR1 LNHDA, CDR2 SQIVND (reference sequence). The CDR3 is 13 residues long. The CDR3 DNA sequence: TGTGCCAGTAGTTCCCAGGGAAACACTGAAGCTTTCTTT. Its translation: CASSSQGNTEAFF.

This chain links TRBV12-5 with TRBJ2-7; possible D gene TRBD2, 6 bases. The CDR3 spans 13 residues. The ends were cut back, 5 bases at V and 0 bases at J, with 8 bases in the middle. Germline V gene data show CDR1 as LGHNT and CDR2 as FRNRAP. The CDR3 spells CASGGDSSYEQYF. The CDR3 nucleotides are TGTGCTAGTGGTGGGGACTCCTCCTACGAGCAGTACTTC.

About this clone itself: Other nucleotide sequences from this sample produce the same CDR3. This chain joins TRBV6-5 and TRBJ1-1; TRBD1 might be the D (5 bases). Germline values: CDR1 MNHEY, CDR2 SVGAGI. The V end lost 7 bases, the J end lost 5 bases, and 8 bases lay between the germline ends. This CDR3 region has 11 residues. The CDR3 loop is CASTQGTEAFF. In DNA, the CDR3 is TGTGCCAGCACCCAGGGTACTGAAGCTTTCTTT.

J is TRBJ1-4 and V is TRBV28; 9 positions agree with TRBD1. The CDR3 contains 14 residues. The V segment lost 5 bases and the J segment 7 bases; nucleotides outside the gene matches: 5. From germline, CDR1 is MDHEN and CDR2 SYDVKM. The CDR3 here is CASSPGQGAEKLFF. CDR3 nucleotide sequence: TGTGCCAGCAGTCCGGGACAGGGAGCTGAAAAACTGTTTTTT.

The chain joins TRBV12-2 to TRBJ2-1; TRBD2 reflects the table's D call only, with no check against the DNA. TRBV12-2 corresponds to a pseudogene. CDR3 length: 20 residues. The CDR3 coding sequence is TGTGCAAGTCGCTTTGTAAATCTTTCCGGGACTAGCGGGAGGGGTAGTGAGCAGTTCTTC. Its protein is CASRFVNLSGTSGRGSEQFF.

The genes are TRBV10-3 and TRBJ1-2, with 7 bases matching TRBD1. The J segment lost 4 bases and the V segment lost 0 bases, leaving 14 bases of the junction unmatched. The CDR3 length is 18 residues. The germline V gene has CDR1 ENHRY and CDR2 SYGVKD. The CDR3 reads CAISESTTLYRGVYGYTF. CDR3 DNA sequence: TGTGCCATCAGTGAGTCCACAACTCTCTACAGGGGTGTCTATGGCTACACCTTC.

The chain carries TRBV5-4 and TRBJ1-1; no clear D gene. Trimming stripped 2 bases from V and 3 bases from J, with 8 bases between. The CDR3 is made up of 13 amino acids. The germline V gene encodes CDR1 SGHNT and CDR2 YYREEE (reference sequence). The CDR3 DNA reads TGTGCCAGCAGCTTCAGTCAGGACACTGAAGCTTTCTTT. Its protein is CASSFSQDTEAFF.

The CDR3 DNA sequence: TGTGCCAGCAGTCAGTTTCAGAACACTGAAGCTTTCTTT. It specifies CASSQFQNTEAFF. The chain recombines TRBV6-6 with TRBJ1-1; no clear D. Germline CDR1 is MNHNY and CDR2 is SVGAGI (reference sequence). V was shortened by 5 bases and J by 1 base, with 8 bases between the two germline ends. This CDR3 region has 13 residues.

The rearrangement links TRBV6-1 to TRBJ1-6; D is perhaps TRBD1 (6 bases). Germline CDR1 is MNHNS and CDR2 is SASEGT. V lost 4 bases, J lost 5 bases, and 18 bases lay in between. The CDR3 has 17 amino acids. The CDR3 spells CASSALGGALDNSPLHF. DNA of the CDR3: TGTGCCAGCAGTGCCCTAGGGGGGGCCTTGGATAATTCACCCCTCCACTTT.

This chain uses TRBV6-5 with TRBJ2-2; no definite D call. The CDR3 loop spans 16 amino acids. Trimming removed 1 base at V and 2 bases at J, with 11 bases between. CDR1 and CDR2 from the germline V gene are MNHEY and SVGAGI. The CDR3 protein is CASSYWGILNTGELFF. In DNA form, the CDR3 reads TGTGCCAGCAGTTACTGGGGTATCCTCAACACCGGGGAGCTGTTTTTT.